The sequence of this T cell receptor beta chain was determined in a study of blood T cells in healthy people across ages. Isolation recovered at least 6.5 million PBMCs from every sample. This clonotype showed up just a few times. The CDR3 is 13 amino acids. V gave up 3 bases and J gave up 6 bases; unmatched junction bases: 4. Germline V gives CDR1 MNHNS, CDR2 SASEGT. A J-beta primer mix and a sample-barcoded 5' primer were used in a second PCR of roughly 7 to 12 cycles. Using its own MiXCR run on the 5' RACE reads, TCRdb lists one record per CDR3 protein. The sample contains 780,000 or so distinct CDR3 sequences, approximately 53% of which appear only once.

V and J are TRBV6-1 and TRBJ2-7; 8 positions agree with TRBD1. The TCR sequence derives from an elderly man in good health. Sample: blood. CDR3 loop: CASSDQGAFEQYF. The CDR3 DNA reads TGTGCCAGCAGTGATCAGGGGGCGTTCGAGCAGTACTTC.